This is a list of T cell receptor beta chains from one sample in a study of beta chain features in type 1 diabetes. The method was immunoSEQ multiplex PCR; TCRdb's version includes in-frame clones alone and lacks a portion of them. The table shows under 850,000 clones, with 13% occurring only once. Material: naive CD4+ T cells from blood. The receptors here all came from a young man with type 1 diabetes. The CDR3 runs from the conserved cysteine through the conserved F or W. Fields, in order: clone size, V gene, J gene, CDR3 protein. Size is stated for part of the rows, as once, few or many counts, or as a class when the clone is expanded.

abundance: few; v_gene: TRBV11-3; j_gene: TRBJ2-1; CDR3aa: CASSSRASGGLGNEQFF
abundance: -; v_gene: TRBV18; j_gene: TRBJ2-6; CDR3aa: CASSHLDGANVLTF
abundance: -; v_gene: TRBV6-4; j_gene: TRBJ2-1; CDR3aa: CASSDSTVNEQFF
abundance: few; v_gene: TRBV27; j_gene: TRBJ1-6; CDR3aa: CASSSVGSPLHF
abundance: few; v_gene: TRBV7-2; j_gene: TRBJ2-7; CDR3aa: CASSSTGDISYEQYF
abundance: few; v_gene: TRBV7-8; j_gene: TRBJ2-2; CDR3aa: CASSLVGNTGELFF
abundance: few; v_gene: TRBV7-2; j_gene: TRBJ2-1; CDR3aa: CASSRGLAGVDEQFF
abundance: -; v_gene: TRBV19; j_gene: TRBJ1-6; CDR3aa: CASSSVGGSSPLHF
abundance: once; v_gene: TRBV7-9; j_gene: TRBJ1-2; CDR3aa: CASSLFEATNYGYTF
abundance: few; v_gene: TRBV7-3; j_gene: TRBJ1-1; CDR3aa: CASSLQGLPGTEAFF
abundance: -; v_gene: TRBV4-1; j_gene: TRBJ1-5; CDR3aa: CASSQGQGATQPQHF
abundance: few; v_gene: TRBV7-4; j_gene: TRBJ2-3; CDR3aa: CASSFWTVTQYF
abundance: -; v_gene: TRBV18; j_gene: TRBJ1-4; CDR3aa: CASSPRQGQDEKLFF
abundance: -; v_gene: TRBV19; j_gene: TRBJ1-2; CDR3aa: CASSIKAVLNYGYTF
abundance: -; v_gene: TRBV6-1; j_gene: TRBJ2-7; CDR3aa: CASRAASSYEQYF
abundance: -; v_gene: TRBV9; j_gene: TRBJ1-1; CDR3aa: CASGPGRAEAFF
abundance: -; v_gene: TRBV27; j_gene: TRBJ2-1; CDR3aa: CASSFKRTSSYNEQFF
abundance: once; v_gene: TRBV4-1; j_gene: TRBJ1-6; CDR3aa: CASSQSDPGSPLHF
abundance: few; v_gene: TRBV2; j_gene: TRBJ2-1; CDR3aa: CASSRLAGSLTYNEQFF
abundance: -; v_gene: TRBV6-4; j_gene: TRBJ2-3; CDR3aa: CASSDTDTQYF
abundance: -; v_gene: TRBV30; j_gene: TRBJ1-5; CDR3aa: CAWRGTGNGQPQHF
abundance: -; v_gene: TRBV14; j_gene: TRBJ1-1; CDR3aa: CASSPAWENTEAFF
abundance: -; v_gene: TRBV5-1; j_gene: TRBJ2-3; CDR3aa: CASSLRGGSSTDTQYF
abundance: -; v_gene: TRBV29-1; j_gene: TRBJ1-1; CDR3aa: CSVDRGPTGGVPEAFF
abundance: few; v_gene: TRBV30; j_gene: TRBJ1-1; CDR3aa: CAWSTELNTEAFF
abundance: few; v_gene: TRBV28; j_gene: TRBJ2-3; CDR3aa: CASSLDQGTGDTQYF
abundance: few; v_gene: TRBV28; j_gene: TRBJ1-2; CDR3aa: CASSPRDRGNYF
abundance: -; v_gene: TRBV21-1; j_gene: TRBJ2-6; CDR3aa: CASTFLSLTGGCGANVLTF
abundance: -; v_gene: TRBV2; j_gene: TRBJ2-5; CDR3aa: CASGKGAETQYF
abundance: -; v_gene: TRBV9; j_gene: TRBJ2-1; CDR3aa: CASSAPGLSYNEQFF
abundance: -; v_gene: TRBV30; j_gene: TRBJ1-3; CDR3aa: CAWSVPAGSWNTIYF
abundance: -; v_gene: TRBV6-6; j_gene: TRBJ1-1; CDR3aa: CASSLRTGITEAFF
abundance: -; v_gene: TRBV5-6; j_gene: TRBJ2-7; CDR3aa: CASSKRDGSSSYEQYF
abundance: few; v_gene: TRBV7-8; j_gene: TRBJ2-6; CDR3aa: CASSLGPGANVLTF
abundance: -; v_gene: TRBV30; j_gene: TRBJ1-6; CDR3aa: CAWTTGADYNSPLHF
abundance: -; v_gene: TRBV9; j_gene: TRBJ2-1; CDR3aa: CASSVRTTPPEQFF
abundance: few; v_gene: TRBV7-3; j_gene: TRBJ2-2; CDR3aa: CASAGANTGELFF
abundance: few; v_gene: TRBV18; j_gene: TRBJ2-7; CDR3aa: CASSPPGQLRGEQYF
abundance: few; v_gene: TRBV11-1; j_gene: TRBJ1-1; CDR3aa: CASSLGGEAFF
abundance: -; v_gene: TRBV5-1; j_gene: TRBJ2-1; CDR3aa: CASSQYRSSYNEQFF
abundance: -; v_gene: TRBV15; j_gene: TRBJ2-7; CDR3aa: CATSRFLTGDEQYF
abundance: -; v_gene: TRBV6-1; j_gene: TRBJ1-5; CDR3aa: CASRETGVYNQPQHF
abundance: once; v_gene: TRBV7-7; j_gene: TRBJ2-7; CDR3aa: CASSPLGVSYEQYF
abundance: -; v_gene: TRBV13; j_gene: TRBJ2-1; CDR3aa: CASSRALAGGSTEQFF